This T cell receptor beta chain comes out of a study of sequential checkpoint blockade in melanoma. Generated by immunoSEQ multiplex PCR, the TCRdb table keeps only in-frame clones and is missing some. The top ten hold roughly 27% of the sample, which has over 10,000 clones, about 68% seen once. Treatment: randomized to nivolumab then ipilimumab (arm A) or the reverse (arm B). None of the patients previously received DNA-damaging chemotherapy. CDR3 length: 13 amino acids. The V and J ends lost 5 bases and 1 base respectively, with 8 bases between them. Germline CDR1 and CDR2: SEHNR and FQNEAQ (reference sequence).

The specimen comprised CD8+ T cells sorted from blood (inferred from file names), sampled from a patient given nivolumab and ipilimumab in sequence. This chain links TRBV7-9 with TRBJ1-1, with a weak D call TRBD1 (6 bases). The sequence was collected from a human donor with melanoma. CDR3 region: CASSNRANTEAFF. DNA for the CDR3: TGTGCCAGCAGCAACAGGGCGAACACTGAAGCTTTCTTT.